These 26 T cell receptor beta chains were sequenced from one sample in a study of molecular identifiers for immune sequencing clone quantification. Via MiXCR, TCRdb re-called the PCR reads, giving one row per CDR3 protein. This table holds 300,000 to 400,000 distinct CDR3 sequences, roughly 24% found once. Sequenced input: naive CD8+ T cells from blood, with Jurkat cell RNA spiked in. Subset reported: FACS-sorted CD8+CD4-CCR7+CD45RA+ naive T cells. Receptors were obtained from a human donor in good health. Some libraries in this study had Jurkat cell RNA spiked in.

The chain combines TRBV2 with TRBJ2-5, with D maybe TRBD1 (5 bases). V was pared by 3 bases and J by 1 base, with 9 bases between. In germline, CDR1 is SNHLY, CDR2 FYNNEI. The CDR3 is made up of 14 amino acids. The CDR3 bases are TGTGCCAGCAGTGACCCGACAGTCCAAGAGACCCAGTACTTC. It encodes CASSDPTVQETQYF.

This clonotype was picked up a small number of times. V gene TRBV20-1 combines with J gene TRBJ2-3, with no clear D. Germline V gene lookup returns CDR1 DFQATT and CDR2 SNEGSKA (reference sequence). This CDR3 spans 12 amino acids. The V end was cut by 6 bases, the J end by 9 bases, with 16 bases between. The CDR3 bases are TGCAGTGCCAATGATCAGGAGAGGACGCAGTATTTT. This encodes CSANDQERTQYF.

In regard to this clonotype: The conserved phenylalanine or tryptophan normally closing the CDR3 is absent here, so this likely arose from a read error. J is TRBJ2-5 and V is TRBV3-1; 13 bases are shared with TRBD2. Germline V gene sequence: CDR1 LGHDT, CDR2 YNNKEL (reference sequence). With 0 bases clipped from V and 4 bases from J, the junction kept 5 bases outside the gene matches. The CDR3 loop spans 17 amino acids. The CDR3 DNA sequence: TGTGCCAGCAGCCAAGACATAGGACTAGCGGGAGTAGAGACCCAGTACTTA. Protein: CASSQDIGLAGVETQYL.

This clonotype has at least ten counts. The chain joins TRBV12-3 or TRBV12-4 to TRBJ1-2; no firm D call. Trimming cost V 10 bases and J 7 bases, with 13 bases left between them. The CDR3 consists of 11 residues. CDR3 protein: CATESLSGYTF. Written as DNA, the CDR3 is TGTGCCACCGAATCCCTCTCTGGCTACACCTTC.

Concerning this clonotype itself: This could be a read error, since a much larger clone is one nucleotide away. As DNA, the CDR3 is TGTGCCAGTAGTCTAACCCTGGACGTCAATGAGCAGCTCTTC. This encodes CASSLTLDVNEQLF. The V call is TRBV19, the J call TRBJ2-1; no firm D call. The length of the CDR3 is 14 residues. Germline loops: CDR1 LNHDA, CDR2 SQIVND (reference sequence).

The chain combines TRBV7-9 with TRBJ2-2; D gene uncertain. The CDR3 loop spans 16 amino acids. Per germline, CDR1 SEHNR and CDR2 FQNEAQ (reference sequence). V shed 1 base and J shed 1 base, with 10 bases lying between them. Here the CDR3 reads CASSLGLTGNTGELFF. The DNA of the CDR3 is TGTGCCAGCAGCTTAGGATTAACCGGGAACACCGGGGAGCTGTTTTTT.

A word on this clonotype: The CDR3 end shows no conserved phenylalanine or tryptophan, and so a read error is likely. The chain is built from TRBV7-6 and TRBJ2-7; TRBD1 matches at 8 bases. The J segment lost 3 bases and the V segment lost 3 bases, leaving 7 bases of the junction unmatched. The CDR3 contains 15 residues. CDR1 is SGHVS, CDR2 FNYEAQ, per germline. CDR3 amino acids: CASSLRGTGHYEQYL. The CDR3 DNA reads TGTGCCAGCAGCTTGAGGGGGACAGGCCACTACGAGCAGTACCTC.

The rearrangement links TRBV5-1 to TRBJ2-2; tentatively, D is TRBD1 (6 bases). The CDR3 totals 14 residues. V lost 5 bases and J 1 base, leaving 9 bases between the germline ends. CDR1 SGHRS and CDR2 YFSETQ come from the germline V gene. DNA of the CDR3: TGCGCCAGCAGACAGGGAATGAACACCGGGGAGCTGTTTTTT. Its translation is CASRQGMNTGELFF.

This clonotype showed up many times. The chain links TRBV6-5 to TRBJ1-6, with D unresolved. Trimming cost V 2 bases and J 7 bases, with 15 bases left between them. The CDR3 sequence is 16 residues long. Germline V lookup: CDR1 MNHEY, CDR2 SVGAGI. Here the CDR3 DNA reads TGTGCCAGCAGTTACCAGCCCCGGTCATGGAATTCACCCCTCCACTTT. Protein product: CASSYQPRSWNSPLHF.

This clonotype has a handful of counts. CDR3 loop: CASSAGWLAGTYEQYF. Written as DNA, the CDR3 is TGTGCCAGTAGTGCCGGTTGGCTAGCGGGTACCTACGAGCAGTACTTC. The J gene is TRBJ2-7, the V gene TRBV19; 8 bases are shared with TRBD2. J lost 2 bases, V lost 5 bases, and 11 bases had no gene match. The CDR3 sequence is 16 residues long. Germline CDR1 reads LNHDA; CDR2 reads SQIVND (reference sequence).

The sample holds a few counts of this clonotype. This chain links TRBV15 with TRBJ1-4, with no clear D. The CDR3 extends over 14 amino acids. V was cut by 3 bases and J by 1 base, with 6 bases left in between. Germline V gene data show CDR1 as LNHNV and CDR2 as YYDKDF (reference sequence). The CDR3 region has the DNA TGTGCCACCAGCAGTGGTAGAACTAATGAAAAACTGTTTTTT. Translated, it gives CATSSGRTNEKLFF. The whole variable domain, remainder taken from reference TRBV15 and TRBJ1-4, is DAMVIQNPRYQVTQFGKPVTLSCSQTLNHNVMYWYQQKSSQAPKLLFHYYDKDFNNEADTPDNFQSRRPNTSFCFLDIRSPGLGDTAMYLCATSSGRTNEKLFFGSGTQLSVL.

Worth noting for this clonotype: This may arise from a read error, as a much more abundant clone is one base away. The J gene is TRBJ2-5, the V gene TRBV12-3 or TRBV12-4; TRBD1 aligns across 7 bases. This CDR3 has 17 residues. CDR3 DNA: TGTGCCAGCGGTTTACAGGGGCGGCAAGATCAACAAGGGACCCAGTACTTC. This translates into CASGLQGRQDQQGTQYF.

A note on this clonotype: A read error may explain this, as a much larger clone is one base away. CDR3 bases: TGTGCCAGCAGTTCAGGGGCTCGTGAAGCTATCTTT. Translation gives CASSSGAREAIF. The V call is TRBV12-3 or TRBV12-4, the J call TRBJ1-1; possible D gene TRBD1, 6 bases. CDR3 length equals 12 residues.

This chain uses TRBV30 with TRBJ2-6; possibly TRBD2 for D (6 bases). The germline CDR1 and CDR2 sequences are GTSNPN and SVGIG (reference sequence). With 1 base removed from V and 2 bases from J, the gap between germline ends came to 6 bases. This CDR3 has 14 residues. DNA for the CDR3: TGTGCCTGGAGTGGGGGGGCTGGGGCCAACGTCCTGACTTTC. Its translation is CAWSGGAGANVLTF. Supplemented by reference TRBV30 and TRBJ2-6, the full variable domain reads SQTIHQWPATLVQPVGSPLSLECTVEGTSNPNLYWYRQAAGRGLQLLFYSVGIGQISSEVPQNLSASRPQDRQFILSSKKLLLSDSGFYLCAWSGGAGANVLTFGAGSRLTVL.

About this clonotype itself: This clone may be a read error of a much larger clone one base away. The genes are TRBV7-9 and TRBJ1-1; no clear D gene. With 5 bases removed from V and 6 bases from J, the gap between germline ends came to 10 bases. CDR3 size: 12 residues. CDR1 is SEHNR and CDR2 is FQNEAQ in the germline V gene (reference sequence). The CDR3 sequence: CASSPYTPEAFF. The CDR3 DNA is TGTGCCAGCAGCCCTTATACCCCTGAAGCTTTCTTT.

The sample holds many counts of this clonotype. This chain connects TRBV7-9 to TRBJ2-7, with D perhaps being TRBD1 or TRBD2 (5 bases each). Per germline, CDR1 SEHNR and CDR2 FQNEAQ (reference sequence). This CDR3 has 13 amino acids. V lost 0 bases and J lost 5, with 8 bases in between. The CDR3 region is CASSLAGDDEQYF. The CDR3 DNA follows: TGTGCCAGCAGCTTAGCCGGGGACGACGAGCAGTACTTC.

Many counts were recorded for this clonotype. At one end, the junction sequence differs from germline, possibly due to a read error. The chain is built from TRBV6-2 or TRBV6-3 and TRBJ2-7, with D unresolved. Germline values: CDR1 MNHEY, CDR2 SVGEGT. CDR3 length: 13 amino acids. CDR3 residues: CASSYSASHEQYF. The CDR3, as DNA: TGTGCCAGCAGTTACAGCGCCTCCCACGAGCAGTACTTC.

This clonotype was found many times. The V gene is TRBV7-9, the J gene TRBJ2-7; 8 bases are shared with TRBD2. Germline CDR1 and CDR2: SEHNR and FQNEAQ (reference sequence). Trimming took 5 bases from V and 5 from J; bases not matched to a gene: 14. The CDR3 contains 16 residues. The CDR3 sequence is CASSPLRGAGLDEQYF. CDR3 bases: TGTGCCAGCAGCCCATTGCGGGGGGCCGGTTTGGACGAGCAGTACTTC.

Only a few counts were recorded for this clonotype. Here the CDR3 reads CAWSFHSYNEQFF. The CDR3 DNA reads TGTGCCTGGAGTTTCCACTCCTACAATGAGCAGTTCTTC. The chain couples TRBV30 to TRBJ2-1; D is unclear. The CDR3 consists of 13 residues. V was cut by 2 bases and J by 0 bases, with 5 bases left in between. Per germline, CDR1 GTSNPN and CDR2 SVGIG (reference sequence).

A word on this clonotype: The junction differs from germline at one of its ends, possibly a read error. The chain is built from TRBV5-6 and TRBJ2-7; D is uncertain. CDR3 length: 15 residues. Germline V gene sequence: CDR1 SGHDT, CDR2 YYEEEE. CDR3 coding DNA: TGTGCCTGCAGCCGCGTTGAAGACCCCTCCTACGAGCAGTACTTC. This sequence encodes CACSRVEDPSYEQYF.

This clonotype was seen only a few times. The chain carries TRBV7-6 and TRBJ2-2; 7 bases line up with TRBD1. CDR3 length: 13 amino acids. With 4 bases clipped from V and 11 bases from J, the junction kept 7 bases outside the gene matches. Germline CDR1 and CDR2: SGHVS and FNYEAQ. CDR3 sequence: CASSSPDRAELFF. As DNA, the CDR3 is TGTGCCAGCAGCTCCCCCGACAGGGCTGAGCTGTTTTTT. The full variable domain, completed using reference TRBV7-6 and TRBJ2-2, is GAGVSQSPRYKVTKRGQDVALRCDPISGHVSLYWYRQALGQGPEFLTYFNYEAQQDKSGLPNDRFSAERPEGSISTLTIQRTEQRDSAMYRCASSSPDRAELFFGEGSRLTVL.

V and J are TRBV5-4 and TRBJ2-5; the D is unclear. This CDR3 is built from 13 residues. Per the germline V gene, CDR1 is SGHNT and CDR2 is YYREEE (reference sequence). Trimming took off 5 bases at V and 0 bases at J, with 8 bases between the two ends. CDR3: CASRWSHQETQYF. CDR3 in DNA: TGTGCCAGCAGGTGGAGCCACCAAGAGACCCAGTACTTC.

V usage is TRBV6-6 and J usage is TRBJ1-2; D call uncertain. Germline CDR1 reads MNHNY; CDR2 reads SVGAGI (reference sequence). This CDR3 is 15 amino acids long. V was cut by 5 bases and J by 8 bases, with 21 bases left in between. The CDR3 loop is CASSTFPGLPVGYTF. CDR3 nucleotides: TGTGCCAGCAGTACATTTCCGGGCCTCCCCGTAGGCTACACCTTC.

This chain joins TRBV7-9 and TRBJ2-4; D possibly matches TRBD1 or TRBD2 (6 bases each). Per germline, CDR1 SEHNR and CDR2 FQNEAQ (reference sequence). This CDR3 region has 16 residues. V was pared by 8 bases and J by 2 bases, with 19 bases between. CDR3 coding DNA: TGTGCCAGCGGCTCGGACACAGGGAGGCCCAAAAACATTCAGTACTTC. It codes for CASGSDTGRPKNIQYF.

This clonotype was counted at least ten times. The rearrangement uses TRBV2 and TRBJ1-4; a weak D match, TRBD1 (5 bases). This CDR3 is 15 amino acids long. The germline V gene encodes CDR1 SNHLY and CDR2 FYNNEI. V lost 6 bases to trimming and J lost 3 bases, with 14 bases between them. CDR3 residues: CASSWDPASNEKLFF. The CDR3 region has the DNA TGTGCCAGCAGCTGGGACCCAGCCTCTAATGAAAAACTGTTTTTT. Using reference TRBV2 and TRBJ1-4 for the parts outside the CDR3, the full variable domain is EPEVTQTPSHQVTQMGQEVILRCVPISNHLYFYWYRQILGQKVEFLVSFYNNEISEKSEIFDDQFSVERPDGSNFTLKIRSTKLEDSAMYFCASSWDPASNEKLFFGSGTQLSVL.

In this sample, this clonotype turned up many times. DNA of the CDR3: TGTGCCAGCAGTTTGGGGACCGCCCAAGGGGAGCAGTACTTC. This encodes CASSLGTAQGEQYF. This sequence joins TRBV12-3 or TRBV12-4 and TRBJ2-7; D might be TRBD1 or TRBD2, each matching 5 bases. Trimming cost V 3 bases and J 7 bases, with 16 bases left between them. This CDR3 has 14 amino acids.